Listed below are T cell receptor beta chains from one sample, sequenced in a study of CD8 T cells in Susac syndrome. TCRdb re-analysed the immunoSEQ multiplex PCR reads in MiXCR, keeping a single row per CDR3 protein. The sample includes about 210,000 distinct CDR3 sequences, about 95% of them seen just once. The sequencing sample was made of CD4+ T cells from PBMCs. The receptors originated from a human donor in good health. Each CDR3 is given with its conserved first and last residue. Some rows mark clone size as missing; the rest say once, few, many or name a class of expanded clone.

v_gene	len	j_gene	abundance	CDR3aa
TRBV5-4	16	TRBJ2-3	.	CASSSGLWGSTDTQYF
TRBV28	13	TRBJ1-4	.	CASTSGRGEKLFF
TRBV18	14	TRBJ1-5	.	CASSPTGVSQPQHF
TRBV29-1	12	TRBJ1-5	few	CSVAGGDQPQHF
TRBV19	12	TRBJ1-1	.	CASSEVNTEAFF
TRBV9	14	TRBJ2-3	.	CASSVVSGGDTQYF
TRBV5-1	16	TRBJ2-2	once	CASSLMLAGYTGELFF
TRBV6-2/TRBV6-3	14	TRBJ2-3	.	CASSYAWAADTQYF
TRBV4-2	15	TRBJ2-3	.	CASSQGLAGVGTQYF
TRBV7-6	17	TRBJ2-1	.	CASSLGLAGYAYNEQFF